This T cell receptor (beta chain) was recovered during a study of blood T cell repertoires in COVID-19. Study-wide background: Both acute and convalescent COVID-19 samples were obtained from the United States, Italy and Spain.

As processed by the authors: Reference gene primer amplification yielded estimated nucleated cell counts. The protocol was immunoSEQ multiplex PCR, while the TCRdb copy is restricted to in-frame clones and leaves out a portion. The D gene and trimming were derived from the DNA, and the V and J assignments and clone size from that table. The sample contains about 400,000 clones, over 75% of which appear only once. Germline loops: CDR1 KGHSH, CDR2 LQKENI. The CDR3 is 18 amino acids. Unmatched junction bases numbered 14, after V lost 1 base and J lost 8 bases. Enrolled through a virtual design, the participants were between roughly 18 and 100 years of age and came from about two dozen US areas. Participant reports of clinical history set cohort assignment.

The chain employs TRBV18 and TRBJ2-1, with 10 bases identical to TRBD2. The TCR sequence derives from a young woman with acute COVID-19. The sample taken for sequencing was PBMCs or T cells enriched from blood (not recorded which). The CDR3 DNA reads as TGTGCCAGCTCACCACGGGTTAGCGGGGGGCTCGGGATCTATGAGCAGTTCTTC. It specifies CASSPRVSGGLGIYEQFF.